This T cell receptor beta chain came from a study of OX40 agonist ivuxolimab in advanced cancers. Samples of blood were obtained at baseline, on cycle 4 day 1, and on cycle 7 day 1. Assay used: immunoSEQ multiplex PCR; TCRdb lists only in-frame clones, some missing. The sample carries just under 60,000 clones, 91% recorded once. CDR3 length: 17 residues. V dropped 3 bases and J dropped 0 bases, with 17 bases sitting between them. CDR1 and CDR2 (germline): SGHKS, YYEKEE (reference sequence). The TCR originated in an adult with an advanced solid tumor such as melanoma, head and neck, liver or kidney cancer. The material was CD4+ or CD8+ T cells sorted from blood, obtained in a trial of the OX40 agonist ivuxolimab. V is TRBV5-5 and J is TRBJ2-3; D may be TRBD1 or TRBD2 (5 bases each). CDR3 sequence: CASSSAITGLSTDTQYF. CDR3 bases: TGTGCCAGCAGCTCCGCGATTACAGGACTCAGCACAGATACGCAGTATTTT.